This T cell receptor (beta chain) derives from a study of beta chain features in type 1 diabetes. In the case of this clone: Its antigen remains unknown.

Every bit of the isolated RNA underwent reverse transcription, so sequencing read expressed TCRB transcripts. The repertoire was sequenced with immunoSEQ multiplex PCR; TCRdb's copy has only in-frame clones and lacks some. The table includes a few hundred thousand clones, about 15% detected once. Study-wide results and caveats: Within each of all four CD4+ subsets, Type 1 diabetes patients had TCRB CDR3s that were moderately but significantly shorter.

Germline trimming cut 4 bases from V and 0 bases from J; bases unmatched to any gene: 1. The CDR3 length is 15 residues. Germline lookup yields CDR1 LGHNA and CDR2 YNFKEQ. The TCR comes from a man aged 25 to 40 with type 1 diabetes. The gene calls are TRBV4-2 and TRBJ1-1; 11 bases align to TRBD1. The sample comprised naive CD4+ T cells from blood. The CDR3: CASSPGQGVNTEAFF. In DNA form, the CDR3 reads TGTGCCAGCAGCCCGGGACAGGGGGTGAACACTGAAGCTTTCTTT.